The 25 T cell receptor beta chains presented below share a single source sample, sequenced in a study of T-cell reconstitution after alpha-beta-depleted transplantation in children. Library preparation (for TCRbeta) was performed with unique molecular identifiers. TCRdb re-called the PCR reads through MiXCR, storing one row per CDR3 protein. The sample yields hundreds of thousands of distinct CDR3 sequences, over 10% seen once. The source material was PBMCs, mostly from graft donor cells, sampled 360 days after TCRalphabeta/CD19-depleted stem cell transplant. Receptors originate from a male patient younger than 18 who had a stem cell transplant for acute myeloid leukemia, so the T cells may come from the graft donor.

This clonotype has a handful of counts. This CDR3 is CSAYLGLAGGPTSYEQYF. As DNA, the CDR3 is TGCAGTGCTTACCTAGGACTAGCGGGAGGGCCGACCTCCTACGAGCAGTACTTC. The chain recombines TRBV20-1 with TRBJ2-7; 15 positions agree with TRBD2. Trimming removed 5 bases from V and 0 bases from J; junction bases left unmatched: 11. Germline V gene lookup returns CDR1 DFQATT and CDR2 SNEGSKA (reference sequence). The CDR3 covers 18 residues.

This clonotype was counted only a few times. The genes are TRBV27 and TRBJ1-2; tentatively, D is TRBD1 (5 bases). The CDR3 has 13 residues. Germline assignment: CDR1 MNHEY and CDR2 SMNVEV (reference sequence). V was clipped by 3 bases and J by 3 bases, with 8 bases between them. The CDR3 coding sequence is TGTGCCAGCAGTTTTTGGGGACACTATGGCTACACCTTC. This gives the protein CASSFWGHYGYTF.

This chain connects TRBV15 to TRBJ2-7; no firm D call. The V and J ends lost 0 bases and 0 bases respectively, with 9 bases between them. Germline V lookup: CDR1 LNHNV, CDR2 YYDKDF (reference sequence). This CDR3 is 15 amino acids long. The CDR3 here is CATSRDLVSSYEQYF. CDR3 in DNA: TGTGCCACCAGCAGAGATTTGGTTAGCTCCTACGAGCAGTACTTC.

This chain links TRBV6-5 with TRBJ2-3; 7 bases fit TRBD2. The CDR3 covers 14 residues. With V trimmed by 2 bases and J by 6 bases, 5 bases remained unmatched. Looked up from germline, CDR1 is MNHEY and CDR2 is SVGAGI. CDR3 nucleotides: TGTGCCAGCAGTTACACTAGCGTTCAGGATACGCAGTATTTT. Residues: CASSYTSVQDTQYF.

This clonotype was counted many times. Germline and junction disagree at one end, which may indicate a read error. This sequence joins TRBV7-9 and TRBJ2-7; tentative D call: TRBD1 (6 bases). CDR1 and CDR2 (germline): SEHNR, FQNEAQ (reference sequence). CDR3 size: 12 residues. In nucleotides, the CDR3 is TGCGCCAGCAGCTTGACAGGCTACGAGCAGTACTTC. Amino acid sequence: CASSLTGYEQYF.

This clonotype was counted many times. The chain recombines TRBV12-3 or TRBV12-4 with TRBJ2-7, with D unresolved. V was clipped by 3 bases and J by 9 bases, with 12 bases between them. This CDR3 is built from 12 residues. In nucleotides, the CDR3 is TGTGCCAGCAGTTTTTCCCCACTTTGGCAGTACTTC. Amino acid sequence: CASSFSPLWQYF.

The rearrangement joins TRBV20-1 to TRBJ2-3, with TRBD2 matching over 9 bases. The germline V gene encodes CDR1 DFQATT and CDR2 SNEGSKA (reference sequence). V was pared by 2 bases and J by 5 bases, with 5 bases of the junction left unmatched. This CDR3 region has 14 residues. The CDR3 spells CSARRAGGGDTQYF. CDR3 sequence (DNA): TGCAGTGCTAGAAGGGCGGGAGGGGGAGATACGCAGTATTTT.

This clonotype was counted ten times or more. The V gene is TRBV20-1, the J gene TRBJ2-3; 14 bases agree with TRBD2. This CDR3 is 15 amino acids long. Germline V lookup: CDR1 DFQATT, CDR2 SNEGSKA (reference sequence). J lost 2 bases, V lost 6 bases, and 4 bases had no gene match. DNA for the CDR3: TGCAGTGCGGGACTAGCGGGGGTCTTCACAGATACGCAGTATTTT. Protein product: CSAGLAGVFTDTQYF.

This clonotype was observed many times. The V gene is TRBV20-1, the J gene TRBJ2-7; 9 bases agree with TRBD1. The CDR3 is made up of 15 amino acids. Germline V CDR1 and CDR2: DFQATT, SNEGSKA (reference sequence). Unmatched junction bases numbered 8, after V lost 3 bases and J lost 2 bases. Here the CDR3 DNA reads TGCAGTGCTAGCTCCTACAGGGGGCAAACCTACGAGCAGTACTTC. It encodes CSASSYRGQTYEQYF.

This clonotype was seen more than once but under ten times. V and J are TRBV20-1 and TRBJ2-7, with 7 bases that match TRBD2. The CDR3 has 12 amino acids. Germline CDR1 and CDR2: DFQATT and SNEGSKA (reference sequence). Trimming at V came to 6 bases and at J to 0 bases, leaving 2 bases not matched to a gene. CDR3: CSAAGDSYEQYF. The DNA of the CDR3 is TGCAGTGCGGCGGGAGACTCCTACGAGCAGTACTTC.

The rearrangement uses TRBV20-1 and TRBJ2-5; tentative D call: TRBD1 (6 bases). The V end lost 0 bases, the J end lost 1 base, and 18 bases lay between the germline ends. The CDR3 consists of 17 residues. Germline V gene lookup returns CDR1 DFQATT and CDR2 SNEGSKA (reference sequence). The CDR3 DNA reads TGCAGTGCTAGAGATCGCAGGACAGCCTCTTTCCAAGAGACCCAGTACTTC. Translating it yields CSARDRRTASFQETQYF.

This clonotype was counted at least ten times. This rearrangement joins TRBV4-2 to TRBJ2-2; either TRBD1 or TRBD2 may fit D (5 bases each). With 2 bases removed from V and 3 bases from J, the gap between germline ends came to 10 bases. CDR3 length: 15 residues. Germline V CDR1 and CDR2: LGHNA, YNFKEQ. CDR3 DNA: TGTGCCAGCAGCCAATACGGGGCGGACACCGGGGAGCTGTTTTTT. Protein: CASSQYGADTGELFF.

This clonotype was picked up a small number of times. The chain employs TRBV5-1 and TRBJ1-6, with a possible D match to TRBD1 (5 bases). The germline V gene has CDR1 SGHRS and CDR2 YFSETQ. This CDR3 spans 14 amino acids. V shed 7 bases and J shed 5 bases, with 13 bases lying between them. CDR3 region: CASSGPENNSPLHF. The CDR3 nucleotides are TGCGCCAGCTCGGGACCGGAGAATAATTCACCCCTCCACTTT.

V usage is TRBV28 and J usage is TRBJ2-7, with D possibly matching TRBD2 (6 bases). CDR1 is MDHEN and CDR2 is SYDVKM in the germline V gene. The CDR3 sequence is 15 residues long. V was pared by 3 bases and J by 0 bases, with 12 bases between. DNA for the CDR3: TGTGCCAGCAGTTTTTCCGGGGGTGACTCCTACGAGCAGTACTTC. It is translated as CASSFSGGDSYEQYF.

V usage is TRBV20-1 and J usage is TRBJ2-7; 7 bases match TRBD2. The CDR3 covers 15 residues. The germline CDR1 and CDR2 sequences are DFQATT and SNEGSKA (reference sequence). CDR3 sequence reads: CSARPAGRPLNEQYF. In DNA, the CDR3 is TGCAGCGCTCGGCCAGCGGGAAGACCTCTCAACGAGCAGTACTTC.

This clonotype was detected once. This chain joins TRBV7-9 and TRBJ2-3; D is unresolved. This CDR3 is 15 amino acids long. The germline CDR1 and CDR2 sequences are SEHNR and FQNEAQ (reference sequence). The V and J ends lost 2 bases and 1 base respectively, with 10 bases between them. In nucleotides, the CDR3 is TGTGCCAGCAGCTTACTCGGATTATGCACAGATACGCAGTATTTT. The encoded protein is CASSLLGLCTDTQYF.

Comments on this clonotype: A junction end diverges from the germline sequence, so it may reflect a read error. The J gene is TRBJ2-1, the V gene TRBV4-3; 9 bases match TRBD2. The CDR3 sequence is 18 residues long. Per the germline V gene, CDR1 is LGHNA and CDR2 is YSLEER. CDR3 DNA sequence: TGCGCCAGCAGCCAAGAATTGCTCCGTAGCGGGAGCTACTATGAGCAGTTCTTC. Translated: CASSQELLRSGSYYEQFF.

CDR3 region: CSVAGVARQETQYF. CDR3 nucleotide sequence: TGCAGCGTTGCGGGGGTTGCCCGACAAGAGACCCAGTACTTC. The chain links TRBV29-1 to TRBJ2-5; a possible D gene is TRBD2 (6 bases). The CDR3 covers 14 residues. Trimming took 4 bases from V and 2 from J, leaving 14 bases between them. Germline values: CDR1 SQVTM, CDR2 ANQGSEA.

The V and J genes are TRBV5-1 and TRBJ2-1; D ambiguous. The V gene's germline CDR1 is SGHRS and CDR2 YFSETQ. V shed 0 bases and J shed 12 bases, with 10 bases lying between them. This CDR3 comprises 12 residues. This chain's CDR3 is CASSLAGIGQFF. For the CDR3, the DNA is TGCGCCAGCAGCTTGGCTGGGATCGGGCAGTTCTTC. The whole variable domain, filled in from reference TRBV5-1 and TRBJ2-1, reads KAGVTQTPRYLIKTRGQQVTLSCSPISGHRSVSWYQQTPGQGLQFLFEYFSETQRNKGNFPGRFSGRQFSNSRSEMNVSTLELGDSALYLCASSLAGIGQFFGPGTRLTVL.

In this sample, this clonotype turned up a few times. V and J are TRBV28 and TRBJ2-7, with 7 positions matching TRBD1. V shed 2 bases and J 1 base; nucleotides not matched to a gene: 5. The CDR3 sequence is 15 residues long. Germline lookup yields CDR1 MDHEN and CDR2 SYDVKM. This CDR3 is CASSLAGQVSYEQYF. The CDR3 coding sequence is TGTGCCAGCAGTTTAGCCGGACAGGTTTCCTACGAGCAGTACTTC.

This clonotype was counted many times. V gene TRBV29-1 combines with J gene TRBJ2-3; 7 positions agree with TRBD1. Germline V gives CDR1 SQVTM, CDR2 ANQGSEA. This CDR3 has 12 amino acids. J gave up 3 bases and V 3 bases, and 0 bases lay outside the gene matches. The CDR3 DNA reads as TGCAGCGTTGAGACAGGGACAGATACGCAGTATTTT. Protein: CSVETGTDTQYF.

This clonotype occurred many times. The chain carries TRBV25-1 and TRBJ2-2; D tentatively reads TRBD1 or TRBD2 (5 bases each). The CDR3 extends over 14 amino acids. Trimming removed 5 bases at V and 1 base at J, with 8 bases between. Germline CDR1 and CDR2: MGHDK and SYGVNS. CDR3 protein: CASSPGRNTGELFF. As DNA, the CDR3 is TGTGCCAGCAGTCCGGGACGGAACACCGGGGAGCTGTTTTTT.

The CDR3 DNA follows: TGCAGCGTTGAGTCTAGCGGGAGTAATGAGCAGTTCTTC. This gives the protein CSVESSGSNEQFF. V and J are TRBV29-1 and TRBJ2-1; 10 nucleotides align to TRBD2. V was clipped by 3 bases and J by 7 bases; unmatched bases: 3. Germline assignment: CDR1 SQVTM and CDR2 ANQGSEA. The CDR3 extends over 13 amino acids.

This clonotype was recorded a few times. The chain recombines TRBV4-3 with TRBJ2-1; tentatively, D is TRBD2 (5 bases). The CDR3 length is 17 residues. Trimming took off 4 bases at V and 8 bases at J, with 24 bases between the two ends. From germline, CDR1 is LGHNA and CDR2 YSLEER. CDR3 region: CASSPRRLLRGRDEQFF. The CDR3 coding sequence is TGCGCCAGCAGCCCGCGGCGGTTGCTGCGAGGGCGGGATGAGCAGTTCTTC.

The chain combines TRBV4-3 with TRBJ2-1; 12 bases line up with TRBD2. From germline, CDR1 is LGHNA and CDR2 YSLEER. V was clipped by 4 bases and J by 4 bases; unmatched bases: 11. The CDR3 is 18 residues long. CDR3 nucleotides: TGCGCCAGCAGCCCGGGGCTGACTAGCGGGAGATTATACAATGAGCAGTTCTTC. Encoded protein: CASSPGLTSGRLYNEQFF.